This T cell receptor (beta chain) came from a study of T cells after yellow fever vaccination. Ten or more counts support this clonotype. One entry per CDR3 protein results from TCRdb running MiXCR on the 5' RACE reads. The sample carries roughly 79,000 distinct CDR3 sequences, roughly 7% recorded once. The clonotype comes from a man aged 18 to 29 who received the YFV17D yellow fever vaccine. The specimen was CD8+ T cells sorted from PBMCs, collected 10 to 11 days after the first yellow fever vaccination.

CDR3 in amino acids: CSATRDSQETQYF. The CDR3 DNA reads as TGCAGTGCAACCCGGGACAGCCAAGAGACCCAGTACTTC. This rearrangement joins TRBV20-1 to TRBJ2-5; 7 positions agree with TRBD1. The ends lost 6 bases at V and 1 base at J; junction bases unmatched: 5. CDR1 and CDR2 from the germline V gene are DFQATT and SNEGSKA (reference sequence). This CDR3 comprises 13 residues.